These 22 T cell receptor beta chains originate from one sample sequenced in a study of T cells in tuberculosis. TCRdb's copy holds only in-frame clones and misses some; the assay was immunoSEQ multiplex PCR. The sample lists 61,000 or so clones, approximately 80% occurring once. Thawed, overnight-rested PBMC were stained with GMM-loaded CD1B tetramer, viability dye and anti-CD3, then sorted. CD1B tetramers were loaded with Rhodococcus equi-derived C32 glucose monomycolate. The specimen was CD1b-GMM tetramer-negative cells sorted from PBMCs. The receptors shown here come from an adult woman with latent tuberculosis.

This clone turned up a few times. The rearrangement links TRBV7-2 to TRBJ2-7, with D uncertain. Germline V gene lookup returns CDR1 SGHTA and CDR2 FQGNSA. V was cut by 5 bases and J by 2 bases, with 13 bases left in between. The CDR3 consists of 14 residues. This CDR3 reads CASSRGNIAYEQYF. Here the CDR3 DNA reads TGTGCCAGCAGCAGAGGAAACATAGCCTACGAGCAGTACTTC.

Written as DNA, the CDR3 is TGTGCCAGCAGTGAAATGGCGGGAATTAATGAAAAACTGTTTTTT. This encodes CASSEMAGINEKLFF. The chain is built from TRBV5-5 and TRBJ1-4; no clear D. Per the germline V gene, CDR1 is SGHKS and CDR2 is YYEKEE (reference sequence). With 5 bases removed from V and 4 bases from J, the gap between germline ends came to 15 bases. This CDR3 is 15 amino acids long.

The chain couples TRBV6-1 to TRBJ2-3; 8 bases align to TRBD2. The CDR3 is 14 amino acids. CDR1 and CDR2 from the germline V gene are MNHNS and SASEGT. Losses at the gene ends were 8 bases for V and 3 bases for J; bases not matched to a gene: 7. CDR3 DNA sequence: TGTGCCAGCCATATCGGCGGGAGGACAGATACGCAGTATTTT. Its translation is CASHIGGRTDTQYF.

The chain recombines TRBV10-2 with TRBJ2-5, with 8 positions matching TRBD2. The CDR3 spans 14 residues. The germline V gene has CDR1 WSHSY and CDR2 SAAADI. V trimming: 5 bases; J trimming: 5 bases; junction bases outside the gene matches: 7. CDR3 coding DNA: TGCGCCAGCAGTCCTTGGACTAGCATGGAGACCCAGTACTTC. Translated, it gives CASSPWTSMETQYF.

The chain recombines TRBV7-9 with TRBJ1-2; D unclear. V was clipped by 5 bases and J by 6 bases, with 16 bases between them. CDR3 length: 14 residues. Germline lookup yields CDR1 SEHNR and CDR2 FQNEAQ (reference sequence). The CDR3: CASSPGMARNGYTF. CDR3 DNA sequence: TGTGCCAGCAGCCCGGGGATGGCGAGAAATGGCTACACCTTC.

V gene TRBV5-4 combines with J gene TRBJ2-7, with D possibly matching TRBD2 (6 bases). Per the germline V gene, CDR1 is SGHNT and CDR2 is YYREEE (reference sequence). The CDR3 has 13 residues. V lost 5 bases, J lost 1 base, and 10 bases lay in between. Written as DNA, the CDR3 is TGTGCCAGCAGTAGGGACTTTTCCTACGAGCAGTACTTC. Residues: CASSRDFSYEQYF.

The chain carries TRBV6-5 and TRBJ2-5; maybe TRBD1 (6 bases). The germline CDR1 and CDR2 sequences are MNHEY and SVGAGI. Trimming left V 7 bases short and J 4 bases short, with 10 bases between. The length of the CDR3 is 12 residues. Here the CDR3 reads CASNQGRETQYF. The CDR3 nucleotides read TGTGCCAGCAACCAGGGGAGAGAGACCCAGTACTTC.

This clone was detected a few times. The rearrangement joins TRBV5-1 to TRBJ2-7, with TRBD2 matching over 9 bases. This CDR3 comprises 15 residues. V was clipped by 4 bases and J by 2 bases; unmatched bases: 7. Germline V lookup: CDR1 SGHRS, CDR2 YFSETQ. The CDR3 DNA follows: TGCGCCAGCAGCCCTCTAGCGGGGAACCCCTACGAGCAGTACTTC. Its translation is CASSPLAGNPYEQYF. The whole variable domain, filled in from reference TRBV5-1 and TRBJ2-7, reads KAGVTQTPRYLIKTRGQQVTLSCSPISGHRSVSWYQQTPGQGLQFLFEYFSETQRNKGNFPGRFSGRQFSNSRSEMNVSTLELGDSALYLCASSPLAGNPYEQYFGPGTRLTVT.

Only a few counts were recorded for this clone. V and J are TRBV27 and TRBJ1-1, with 7 bases that match TRBD1. Germline CDR1 reads MNHEY; CDR2 reads SMNVEV (reference sequence). Unmatched junction bases numbered 3, after V lost 4 bases and J lost 1 base. The CDR3 is 14 residues long. The CDR3 DNA sequence: TGTGCCAGCAGTTCGACAGGGAGGAACACTGAAGCTTTCTTT. It translates to CASSSTGRNTEAFF.

The chain links TRBV5-1 to TRBJ2-1, with 14 bases fitting TRBD2. The CDR3 is 17 residues long. Germline CDR1 SGHRS, CDR2 YFSETQ. Trimming removed 4 bases from V and 7 bases from J; junction bases left unmatched: 10. DNA for the CDR3: TGCGCCAGCAGCCTAGGGACTAGCGGGAGTCGGGTGAATGAGCAGTTCTTC. This codes for CASSLGTSGSRVNEQFF.

The V call is TRBV29-1, the J call TRBJ2-7; 9 positions match TRBD1. The CDR3 is 11 residues long. Trimming removed 4 bases from V and 6 bases from J; junction bases left unmatched: 1. Germline CDR1 SQVTM, CDR2 ANQGSEA. DNA of the CDR3: TGCAGCGTTGTGACAGGGGGCGAGCAGTACTTC. Protein product: CSVVTGGEQYF.

The rearrangement joins TRBV5-4 to TRBJ2-7; 9 nucleotides match TRBD1. CDR1 SGHNT and CDR2 YYREEE come from the germline V gene (reference sequence). J was trimmed by 5 bases and V by 4 bases; bases with no gene match: 19. The length of the CDR3 is 18 residues. The CDR3, as DNA: TGTGCCAGCAGCCCCCAGTTGAACGTCGAAAGGACAGGGGACGAGCAGTACTTC. This gives the protein CASSPQLNVERTGDEQYF.

The V gene is TRBV7-2, the J gene TRBJ2-3, with a weak D call TRBD2 (5 bases). The germline gives CDR1 SGHTA, CDR2 FQGNSA. The CDR3 is 15 amino acids. Trimming pared 4 bases from V and 3 bases from J, leaving 14 bases between. CDR3 amino acids: CASSSSGSWTDTQYF. CDR3 in DNA: TGTGCCAGCAGCTCCTCGGGGTCGTGGACAGATACGCAGTATTTT.

This clone was seen only once. V usage is TRBV16 and J usage is TRBJ2-7, with 8 bases matching TRBD1. V trimming: 6 bases; J trimming: 0 bases; junction bases outside the gene matches: 13. The germline CDR1 and CDR2 sequences are KGHSY and FQNENV. The CDR3 runs to 17 residues. CDR3 DNA: TGTGCCAGCAGTTCTTGGGGTGGACAGGGAAGCTCCTACGAGCAGTACTTC. It is translated as CASSSWGGQGSSYEQYF.

For the CDR3, the DNA is TGTGCCAGCAGTCCCGCGAAGGGGCCCTATGGCTACACCTTC. Residues: CASSPAKGPYGYTF. The J gene is TRBJ1-2, the V gene TRBV28; TRBD1 is a possible D gene (5 bases). Germline V gives CDR1 MDHEN, CDR2 SYDVKM. The CDR3 sequence is 14 residues long. Deletions cut 5 bases from V and 4 bases from J, with 14 bases between.

This clone was recorded only once. This chain links TRBV7-2 with TRBJ2-5; the match to TRBD1 covers 8 bases. J was trimmed by 5 bases and V by 0 bases; bases with no gene match: 5. Germline values: CDR1 SGHTA, CDR2 FQGNSA. The CDR3 extends over 15 amino acids. The CDR3 spells CASSLATGAGETQYF. The DNA for the CDR3 is TGTGCCAGCAGCTTAGCGACAGGGGCAGGCGAGACCCAGTACTTC.

The V gene is TRBV9, the J gene TRBJ2-1; 12 bases align to TRBD1. Germline trimming cut 2 bases from V and 7 bases from J; bases unmatched to any gene: 10. Germline V gives CDR1 SGDLS, CDR2 YYNGEE. The CDR3 has 17 residues. The CDR3 here is CASSVTKGDRGQNEQFF. In nucleotides, the CDR3 is TGTGCCAGCAGCGTCACGAAGGGGGACAGGGGGCAGAATGAGCAGTTCTTC.

The chain couples TRBV7-7 to TRBJ2-2; D remains unclear. The length of the CDR3 is 13 residues. The germline V gene has CDR1 SSHAT and CDR2 FNYEAQ (reference sequence). The V and J ends lost 5 bases and 5 bases respectively, with 9 bases between them. The CDR3: CASSPKRTGELFF. The DNA for the CDR3 is TGTGCCAGCAGCCCCAAACGGACCGGGGAGCTGTTTTTT.

CDR3: CASSPEKPAYEQYF. DNA of the CDR3: TGTGCCAGCAGTCCCGAGAAGCCTGCCTACGAGCAGTACTTC. The chain is built from TRBV28 and TRBJ2-7, with unresolved D. Germline-derived CDR1 and CDR2 are MDHEN and SYDVKM. The CDR3 runs 14 residues. V was trimmed by 5 bases and J by 2 bases, leaving 13 bases between them.

The chain has TRBV6-6 and TRBJ1-2; D possibly corresponds to TRBD1 (5 bases). The CDR3 totals 13 residues. CDR1 and CDR2 (germline): MNHNY, SVGAGI (reference sequence). The V end lost 7 bases, the J end lost 8 bases, and 17 bases lay between the germline ends. The CDR3 coding sequence is TGTGCCAGCACCAAGGAGGGGTTACAGGGCTACACCTTC. Amino acid sequence: CASTKEGLQGYTF.

The chain is built from TRBV9 and TRBJ1-4; tentatively, D is TRBD1 (6 bases). The V end lost 4 bases, the J end lost 7 bases, and 20 bases lay between the germline ends. Per the germline V gene, CDR1 is SGDLS and CDR2 is YYNGEE. The CDR3 totals 16 residues. In DNA form, the CDR3 reads TGTGCCAGCAGCCCGGGGGGGCTAGGGGTTGGTGAAAAACTGTTTTTT. Translation gives CASSPGGLGVGEKLFF.

This clone is a singleton in its sample. This chain uses TRBV7-8 with TRBJ1-5, with D possibly TRBD1 on 5 matching bases. Germline-derived CDR1 and CDR2 are SGHVS and FQNEAQ. Deletions cut 5 bases from V and 0 bases from J, with 11 bases between. The CDR3 consists of 15 residues. The CDR3 region has the DNA TGTGCCAGCAGCCCGGACACCTATAGCAATCAGCCCCAGCATTTT. The encoded protein is CASSPDTYSNQPQHF.